This TCR beta chain emerged from a study of tumor and adjacent non-tumor tissue in lung cancer. The overall study: There were approximately twelve adenocarcinoma, a couple of squamous cell carcinoma and 1 small cell lung cancer cases. Samples averaged about 3.8 million productive TCRbeta reads each.

Turning to this clonotype: Its target is not known. One end of the junction is discordant with germline, which a read error may explain.

General study findings and limits: Tumor repertoires had a smaller top 100 clone share than normal lung.

Three rounds of nested PCR, following a modified ARM-PCR protocol, produced the TCRbeta library. TCRdb processed the multiplex PCR reads anew with MiXCR; each CDR3 protein has one entry. This table has roughly 120,000 distinct CDR3 sequences, 75% appearing once. The CDR3 has 15 amino acids. In germline, CDR1 is LGHNA, CDR2 YNFKEQ. The template was RNA from unsorted bulk tissue. The TCR sequence derives from a woman aged 55-70 years with non-small cell lung cancer. The sequenced sample consisted of lung tumor tissue. V and J are TRBV4-2 and TRBJ1-5; 7 positions agree with TRBD1. The CDR3 loop is CASSPVGGGMEPQQF. CDR3 coding DNA: TGCGCCAGCAGCCCCGTGGGAGGGGGCATGGAGCCCCAGCAATTT.